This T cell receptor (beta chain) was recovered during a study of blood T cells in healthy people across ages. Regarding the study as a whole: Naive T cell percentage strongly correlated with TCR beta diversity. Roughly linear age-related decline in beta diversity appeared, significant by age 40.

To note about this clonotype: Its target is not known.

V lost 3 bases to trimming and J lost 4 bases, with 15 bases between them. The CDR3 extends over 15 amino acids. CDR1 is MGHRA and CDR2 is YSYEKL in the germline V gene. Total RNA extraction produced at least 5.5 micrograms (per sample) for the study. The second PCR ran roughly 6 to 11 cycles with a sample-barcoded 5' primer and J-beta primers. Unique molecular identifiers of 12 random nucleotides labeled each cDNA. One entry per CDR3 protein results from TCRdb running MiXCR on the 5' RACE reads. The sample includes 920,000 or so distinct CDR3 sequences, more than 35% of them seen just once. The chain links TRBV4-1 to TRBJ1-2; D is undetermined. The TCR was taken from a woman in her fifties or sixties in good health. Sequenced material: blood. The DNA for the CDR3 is TGCGCCAGCAGCCAGGTCCCGATTCTCGGCTATGGCTACACCTTC. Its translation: CASSQVPILGYGYTF.